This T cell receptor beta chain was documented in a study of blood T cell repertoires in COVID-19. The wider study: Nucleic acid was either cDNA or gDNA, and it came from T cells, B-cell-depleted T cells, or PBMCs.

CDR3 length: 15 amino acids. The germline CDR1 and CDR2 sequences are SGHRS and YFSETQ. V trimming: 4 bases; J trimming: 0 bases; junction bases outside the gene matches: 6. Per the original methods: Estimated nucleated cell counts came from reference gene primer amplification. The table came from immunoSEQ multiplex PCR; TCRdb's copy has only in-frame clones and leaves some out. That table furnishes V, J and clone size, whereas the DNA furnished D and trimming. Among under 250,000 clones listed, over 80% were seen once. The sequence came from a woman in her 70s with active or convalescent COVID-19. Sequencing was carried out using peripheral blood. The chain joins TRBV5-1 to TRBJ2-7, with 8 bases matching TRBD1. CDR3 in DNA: TGCGCCAGCAGCAGAACAGGGGGTATCTCCTACGAGCAGTACTTC. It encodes CASSRTGGISYEQYF.